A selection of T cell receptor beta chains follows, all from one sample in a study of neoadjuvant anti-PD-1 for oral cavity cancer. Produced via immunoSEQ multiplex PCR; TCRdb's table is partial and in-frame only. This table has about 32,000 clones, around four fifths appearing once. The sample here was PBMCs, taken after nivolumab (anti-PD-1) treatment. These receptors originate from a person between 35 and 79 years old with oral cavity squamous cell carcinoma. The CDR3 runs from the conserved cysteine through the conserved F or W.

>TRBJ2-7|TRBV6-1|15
CASSANPGQSYEQYF
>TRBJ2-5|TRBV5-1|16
CASSLGLAGSQETQYF
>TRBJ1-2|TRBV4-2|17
CASSQDVGQGNLAGYTF
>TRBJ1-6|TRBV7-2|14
CASSSLERSSPLHF
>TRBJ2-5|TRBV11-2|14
CASSARVTQETQYF
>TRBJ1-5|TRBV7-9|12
CASGTVNQPQHF
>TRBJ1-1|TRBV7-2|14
CALAEGVLNTEAFF
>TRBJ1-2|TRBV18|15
CASSPPLAGIYGYTF
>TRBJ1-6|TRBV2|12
CASSETNSPLHF
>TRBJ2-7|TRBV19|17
CASSREVAGGLAYEQYF
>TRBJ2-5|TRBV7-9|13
CASSFGQQETQYF
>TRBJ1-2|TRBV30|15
CAWSVLGRGEVGYTF
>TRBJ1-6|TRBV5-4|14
CASSLAGRNSPLHF
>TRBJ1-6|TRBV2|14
CASSERTTSSPLHF
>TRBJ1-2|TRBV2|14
CASLRDRGPYGYTF
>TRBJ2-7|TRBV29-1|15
CSVGGGPQPSYEQYF
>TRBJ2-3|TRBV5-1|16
CASSLASGGSTDTQYF
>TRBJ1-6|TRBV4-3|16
CASSHGNKGYNSPLHF
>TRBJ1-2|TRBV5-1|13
CASSPGDSRGYTF
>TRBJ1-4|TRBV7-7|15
CASSPGTGAGEKLFF
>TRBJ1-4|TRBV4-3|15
CASSQVGGGNEKLFF
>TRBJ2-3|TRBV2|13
CASSRLRTDTQYF
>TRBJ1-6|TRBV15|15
CATTATGTPNSPLHF
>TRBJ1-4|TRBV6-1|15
CASTPYRTTNEKLFF
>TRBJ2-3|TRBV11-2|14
CASSLTGPTDTQYF
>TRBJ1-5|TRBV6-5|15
CASSYRVGGNQPQHF
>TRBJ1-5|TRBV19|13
CASSQGALQPQHF
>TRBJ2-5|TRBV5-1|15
CASSALLAGQETQYF
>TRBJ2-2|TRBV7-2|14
CASKLPTNTGELFF
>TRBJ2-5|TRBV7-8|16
CASSQPKGPPRPTQYF
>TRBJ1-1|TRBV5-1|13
CASSLGVNTEAFF
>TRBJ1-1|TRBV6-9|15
CASSYSWTGFTEAFF
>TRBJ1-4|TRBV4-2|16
CASSQEQGAGNEKLFF
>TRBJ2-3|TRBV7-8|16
CASSSRLAGGTDTQYF
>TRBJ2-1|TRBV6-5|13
CASSYRLGGEQFF
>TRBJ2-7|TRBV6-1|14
CASTQGQVSYEQYF
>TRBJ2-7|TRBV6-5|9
CASGYEQYF
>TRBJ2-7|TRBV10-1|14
CASSESRQGGEQYF
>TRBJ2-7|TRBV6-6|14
CASRRPGQFYEQYF
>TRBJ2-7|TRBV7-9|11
CASSPVLEQYF
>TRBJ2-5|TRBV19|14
CASSLAGIQETQYF
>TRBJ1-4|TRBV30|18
CAWSHGQGAGRANEKLFF
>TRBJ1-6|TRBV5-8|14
CASSLEHSPSPLHF
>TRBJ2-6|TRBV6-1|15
CASSELNSGANVLTF
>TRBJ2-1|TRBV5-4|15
CASSLQGTGVNEQFF
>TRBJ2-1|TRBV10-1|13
CASSEGGTGGQFF
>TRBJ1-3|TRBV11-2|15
CASSPGNSAGNTIYF
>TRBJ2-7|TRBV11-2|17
CASSLWSLAGGLREQYF
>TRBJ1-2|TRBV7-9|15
CASSQAGKRNYGYTF
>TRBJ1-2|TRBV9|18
CASSPLALGGGAGYGYTF
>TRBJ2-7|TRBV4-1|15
CASSLGGTGSYEQYF
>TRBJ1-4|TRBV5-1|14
CASSLEGLNEKLFF
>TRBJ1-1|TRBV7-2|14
CASSRDRGNTEAFF
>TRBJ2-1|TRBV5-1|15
CASSFGGGAYNEQFF
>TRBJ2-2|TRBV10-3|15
CAISERGSPTGELFF
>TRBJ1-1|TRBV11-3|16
CASSLDPRGQNTEAFF
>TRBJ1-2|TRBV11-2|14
CASSPSGVTYGYTF